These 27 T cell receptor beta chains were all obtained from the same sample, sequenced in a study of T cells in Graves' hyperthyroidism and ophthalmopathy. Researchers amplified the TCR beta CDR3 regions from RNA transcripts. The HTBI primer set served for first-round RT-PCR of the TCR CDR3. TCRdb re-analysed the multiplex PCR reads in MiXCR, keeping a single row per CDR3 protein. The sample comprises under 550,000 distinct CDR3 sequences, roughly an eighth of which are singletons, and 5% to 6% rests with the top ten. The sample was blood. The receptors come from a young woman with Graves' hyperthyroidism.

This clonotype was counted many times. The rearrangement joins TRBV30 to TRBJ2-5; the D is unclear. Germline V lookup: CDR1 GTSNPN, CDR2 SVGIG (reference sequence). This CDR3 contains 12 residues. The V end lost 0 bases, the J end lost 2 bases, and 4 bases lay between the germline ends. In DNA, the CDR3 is TGTGCCTGGAGTGTACAGCAAGAGACCCAGTACTTC. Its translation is CAWSVQQETQYF.

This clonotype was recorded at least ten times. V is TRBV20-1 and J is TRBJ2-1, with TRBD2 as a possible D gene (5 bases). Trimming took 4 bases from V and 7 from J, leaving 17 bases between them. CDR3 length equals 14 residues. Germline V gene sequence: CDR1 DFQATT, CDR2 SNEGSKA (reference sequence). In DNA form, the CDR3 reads TGCAGTGCTACCGACCCGCGCTCGGGGAATGAGCAGTTCTTC. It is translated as CSATDPRSGNEQFF.

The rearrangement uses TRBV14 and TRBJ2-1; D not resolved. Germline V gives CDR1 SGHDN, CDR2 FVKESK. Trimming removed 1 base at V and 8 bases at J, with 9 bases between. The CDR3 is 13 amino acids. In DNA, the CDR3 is TGTGCCAGCAGCCAAGGTAGTATTGATGAGCAGTTCTTC. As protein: CASSQGSIDEQFF.

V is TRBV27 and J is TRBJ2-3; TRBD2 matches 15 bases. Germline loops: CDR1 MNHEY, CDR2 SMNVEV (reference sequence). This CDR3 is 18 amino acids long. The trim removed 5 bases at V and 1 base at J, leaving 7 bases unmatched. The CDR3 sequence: CASSPGTSGRYGTDTQYF. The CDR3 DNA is TGTGCCAGCAGTCCGGGGACTAGCGGGAGGTATGGCACAGATACGCAGTATTTT.

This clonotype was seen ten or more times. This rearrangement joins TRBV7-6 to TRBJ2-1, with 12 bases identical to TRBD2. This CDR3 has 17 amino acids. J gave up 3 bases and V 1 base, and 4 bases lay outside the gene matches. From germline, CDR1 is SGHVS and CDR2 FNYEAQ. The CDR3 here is CASSLETSGRVYNEQFF. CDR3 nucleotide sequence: TGTGCCAGCAGCTTAGAGACTAGCGGGAGAGTCTACAATGAGCAGTTCTTC.

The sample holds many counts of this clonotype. CDR3 sequence (DNA): TGTGCCAGCTCACCAGGATTCAAAAAAGGGGTCAATCAGCCCCAGCATTTT. Translation: CASSPGFKKGVNQPQHF. The chain employs TRBV18 and TRBJ1-5, with TRBD1 as a possible D gene (5 bases). V was shortened by 2 bases and J by 3 bases, with 17 bases between the two germline ends. In germline, CDR1 is KGHSH, CDR2 LQKENI. This CDR3 spans 17 amino acids.

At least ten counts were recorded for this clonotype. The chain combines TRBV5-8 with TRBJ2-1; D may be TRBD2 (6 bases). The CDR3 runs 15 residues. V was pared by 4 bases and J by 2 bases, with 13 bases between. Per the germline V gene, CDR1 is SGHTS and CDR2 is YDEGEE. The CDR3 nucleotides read TGTGCCAGCAGCACCGGACTACTTCCCTACAATGAGCAGTTCTTC. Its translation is CASSTGLLPYNEQFF.

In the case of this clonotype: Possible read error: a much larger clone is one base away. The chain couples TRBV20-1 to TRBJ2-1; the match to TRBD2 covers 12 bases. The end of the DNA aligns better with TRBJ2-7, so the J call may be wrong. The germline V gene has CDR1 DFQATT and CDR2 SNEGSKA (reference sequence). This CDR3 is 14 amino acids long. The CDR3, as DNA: TGCAGTGCTTCTAGCGGGAGGGACTACAATGAGCAGTACTTC. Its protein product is CSASSGRDYNEQYF.

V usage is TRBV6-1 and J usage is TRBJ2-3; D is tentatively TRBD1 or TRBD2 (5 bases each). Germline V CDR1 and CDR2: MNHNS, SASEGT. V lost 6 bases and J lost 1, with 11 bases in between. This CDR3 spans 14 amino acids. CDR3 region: CASRPGPGTDTQYF. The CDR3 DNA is TGTGCCAGCAGACCGGGACCAGGCACAGATACGCAGTATTTT.

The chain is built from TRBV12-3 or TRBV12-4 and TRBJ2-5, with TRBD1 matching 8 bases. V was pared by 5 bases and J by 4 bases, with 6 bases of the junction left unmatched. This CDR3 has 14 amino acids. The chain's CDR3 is CASSPGTGLETQYF. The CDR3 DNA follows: TGTGCCAGCAGTCCCGGGACAGGCCTAGAGACCCAGTACTTC.

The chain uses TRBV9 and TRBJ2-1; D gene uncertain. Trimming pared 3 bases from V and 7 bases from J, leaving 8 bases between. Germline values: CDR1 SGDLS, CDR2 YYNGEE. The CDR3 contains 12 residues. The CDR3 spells CASSAQTNEQFF. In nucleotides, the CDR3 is TGTGCCAGCAGCGCACAGACAAATGAGCAGTTCTTC.

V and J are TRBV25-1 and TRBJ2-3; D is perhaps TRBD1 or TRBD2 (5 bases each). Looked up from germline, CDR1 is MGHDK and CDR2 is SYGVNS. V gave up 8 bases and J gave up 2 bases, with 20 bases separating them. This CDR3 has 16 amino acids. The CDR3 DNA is TGTGCCAGCGCCCCCGGGGCGGAGCCTTACACAGATACGCAGTATTTT. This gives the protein CASAPGAEPYTDTQYF.

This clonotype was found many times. CDR3 sequence: CASSRDFGTEAFF. DNA of the CDR3: TGTGCCAGCAGCCGAGACTTCGGGACTGAAGCTTTCTTT. The chain uses TRBV3-1 and TRBJ1-1, with D unclear. Trimming took off 4 bases at V and 5 bases at J, with 11 bases between the two ends. Germline V gene sequence: CDR1 LGHDT, CDR2 YNNKEL (reference sequence). The CDR3 length is 13 residues.

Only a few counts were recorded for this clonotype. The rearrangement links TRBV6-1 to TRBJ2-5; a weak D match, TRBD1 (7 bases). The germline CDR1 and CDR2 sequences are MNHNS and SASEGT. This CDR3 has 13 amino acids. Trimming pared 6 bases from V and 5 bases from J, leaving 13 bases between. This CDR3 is CASSRTGGETQYF. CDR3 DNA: TGTGCCAGCAGCAGGACAGGAGGGGAGACCCAGTACTTC.

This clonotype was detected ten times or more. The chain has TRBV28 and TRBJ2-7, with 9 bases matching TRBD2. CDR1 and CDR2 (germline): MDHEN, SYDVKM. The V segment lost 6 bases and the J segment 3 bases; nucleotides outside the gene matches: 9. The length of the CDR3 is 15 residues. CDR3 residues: CASRPYSGSLYEQYF. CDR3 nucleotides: TGTGCCAGCAGACCCTATAGCGGGAGCCTCTACGAGCAGTACTTC.

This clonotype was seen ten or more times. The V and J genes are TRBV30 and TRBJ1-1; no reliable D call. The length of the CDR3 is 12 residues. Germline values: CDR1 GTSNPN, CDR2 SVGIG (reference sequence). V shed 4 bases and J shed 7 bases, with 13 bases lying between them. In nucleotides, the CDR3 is TGTGCCTGGAATTCTCGGGCCAATGAAGCTTTCTTT. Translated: CAWNSRANEAFF.

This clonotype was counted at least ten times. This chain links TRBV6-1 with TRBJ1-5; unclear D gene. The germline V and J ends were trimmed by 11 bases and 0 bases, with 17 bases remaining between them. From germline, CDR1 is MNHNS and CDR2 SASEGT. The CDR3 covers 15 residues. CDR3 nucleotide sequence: TGTGCCCTTGCCCACCTCGGGCATAGCAATCAGCCCCAGCATTTT. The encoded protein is CALAHLGHSNQPQHF.

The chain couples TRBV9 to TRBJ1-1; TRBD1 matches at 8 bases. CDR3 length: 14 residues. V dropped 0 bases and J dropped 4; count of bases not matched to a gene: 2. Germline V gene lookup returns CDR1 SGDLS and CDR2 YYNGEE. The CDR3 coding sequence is TGTGCCAGCAGCGTAGGGGACAGGAGCACTGAAGCTTTCTTT. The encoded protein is CASSVGDRSTEAFF.

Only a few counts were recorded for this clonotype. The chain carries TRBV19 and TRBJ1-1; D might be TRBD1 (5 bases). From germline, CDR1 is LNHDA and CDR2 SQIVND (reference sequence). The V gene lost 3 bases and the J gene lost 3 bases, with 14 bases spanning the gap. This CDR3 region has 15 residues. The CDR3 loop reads CASSIEGTWDTEAFF. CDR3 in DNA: TGTGCCAGTAGTATCGAAGGGACTTGGGACACTGAAGCTTTCTTT. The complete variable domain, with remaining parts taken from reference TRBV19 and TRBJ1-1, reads DGGITQSPKYLFRKEGQNVTLSCEQNLNHDAMYWYRQDPGQGLRLIYYSQIVNDFQKGDIAEGYSVSREKKESFPLTVTSAQKNPTAFYLCASSIEGTWDTEAFFGQGTRLTVV.

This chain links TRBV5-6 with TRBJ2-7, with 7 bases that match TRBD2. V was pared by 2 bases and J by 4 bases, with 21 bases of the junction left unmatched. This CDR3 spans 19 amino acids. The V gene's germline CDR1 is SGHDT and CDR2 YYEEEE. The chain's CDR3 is CASSFFERHGAAGGYEQYF. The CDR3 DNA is TGTGCCAGCAGCTTTTTTGAACGACACGGGGCCGCCGGGGGGTACGAGCAGTACTTC.

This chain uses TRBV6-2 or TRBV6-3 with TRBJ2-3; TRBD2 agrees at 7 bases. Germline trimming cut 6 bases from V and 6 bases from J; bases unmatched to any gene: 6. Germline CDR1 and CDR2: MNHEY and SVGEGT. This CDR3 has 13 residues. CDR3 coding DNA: TGTGCCAGCAGCTGGACTAGTGGGGATACGCAGTATTTT. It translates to CASSWTSGDTQYF.

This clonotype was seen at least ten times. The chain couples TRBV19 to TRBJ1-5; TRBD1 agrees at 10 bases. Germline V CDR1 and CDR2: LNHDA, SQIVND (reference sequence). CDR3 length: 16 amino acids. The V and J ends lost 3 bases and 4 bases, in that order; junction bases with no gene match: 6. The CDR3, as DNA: TGTGCCAGTAGTATGAGGGGACAGGGGACTAATCAGCCCCAGCATTTT. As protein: CASSMRGQGTNQPQHF.

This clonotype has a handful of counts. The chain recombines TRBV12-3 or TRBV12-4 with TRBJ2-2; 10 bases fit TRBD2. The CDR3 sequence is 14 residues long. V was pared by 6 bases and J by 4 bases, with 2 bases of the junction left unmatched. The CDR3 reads CASRRTSGTGELFF. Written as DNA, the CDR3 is TGTGCCAGCAGGCGGACTAGCGGCACCGGGGAGCTGTTTTTT.

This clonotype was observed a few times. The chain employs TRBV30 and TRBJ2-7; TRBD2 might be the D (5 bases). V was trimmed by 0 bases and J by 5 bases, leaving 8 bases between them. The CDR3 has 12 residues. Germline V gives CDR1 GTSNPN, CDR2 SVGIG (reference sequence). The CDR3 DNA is TGTGCCTGGAGTGTACGGGGAGACGAGCAGTACTTC. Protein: CAWSVRGDEQYF. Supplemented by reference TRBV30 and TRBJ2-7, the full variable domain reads SQTIHQWPATLVQPVGSPLSLECTVEGTSNPNLYWYRQAAGRGLQLLFYSVGIGQISSEVPQNLSASRPQDRQFILSSKKLLLSDSGFYLCAWSVRGDEQYFGPGTRLTVT.

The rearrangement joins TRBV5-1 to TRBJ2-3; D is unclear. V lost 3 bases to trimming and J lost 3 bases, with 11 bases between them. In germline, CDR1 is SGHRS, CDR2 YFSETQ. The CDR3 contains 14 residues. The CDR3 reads CASSSDLGTDTQYF. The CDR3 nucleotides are TGCGCCAGCAGCTCAGATTTGGGGACAGATACGCAGTATTTT.

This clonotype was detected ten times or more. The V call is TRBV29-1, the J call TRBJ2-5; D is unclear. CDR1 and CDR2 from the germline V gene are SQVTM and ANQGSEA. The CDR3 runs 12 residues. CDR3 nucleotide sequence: TGCAGTCTATCCTCGGGTTATGAGACCCAGTACTTC. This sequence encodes CSLSSGYETQYF.

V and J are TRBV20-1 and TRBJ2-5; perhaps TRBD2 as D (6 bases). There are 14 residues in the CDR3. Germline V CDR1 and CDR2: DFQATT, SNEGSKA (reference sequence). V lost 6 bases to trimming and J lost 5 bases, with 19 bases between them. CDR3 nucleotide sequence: TGCAGTGCCCGCCTTCGGGGGAGGACCGAGACCCAGTACTTC. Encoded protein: CSARLRGRTETQYF.